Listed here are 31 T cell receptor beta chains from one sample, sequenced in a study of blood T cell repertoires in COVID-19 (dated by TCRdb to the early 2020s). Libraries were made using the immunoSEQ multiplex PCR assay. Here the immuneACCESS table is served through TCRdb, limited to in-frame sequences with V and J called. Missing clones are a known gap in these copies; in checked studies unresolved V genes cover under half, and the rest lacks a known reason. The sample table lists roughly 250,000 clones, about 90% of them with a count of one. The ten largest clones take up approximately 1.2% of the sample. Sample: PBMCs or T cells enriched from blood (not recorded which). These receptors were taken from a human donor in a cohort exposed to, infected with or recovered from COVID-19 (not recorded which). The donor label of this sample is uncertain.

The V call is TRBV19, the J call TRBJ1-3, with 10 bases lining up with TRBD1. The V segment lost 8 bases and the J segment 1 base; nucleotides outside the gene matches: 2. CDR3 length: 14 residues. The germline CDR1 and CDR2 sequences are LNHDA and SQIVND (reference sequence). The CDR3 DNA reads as TGTGCCAGTGGGGACAGGGGATCTGGAAACACCATATATTTT. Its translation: CASGDRGSGNTIYF.

The CDR3 protein is CASSQGLARRVTEAFF. The CDR3 bases are TGCGCCAGCAGCCAAGGGCTGGCCAGGCGGGTCACTGAAGCTTTCTTT. This chain uses TRBV4-1 with TRBJ1-1; D uncertain. The CDR3 is 16 residues long. Between the trimmed V and J ends, which lost 1 base and 4 bases, there was a span of 16 bases. From germline, CDR1 is MGHRA and CDR2 YSYEKL.

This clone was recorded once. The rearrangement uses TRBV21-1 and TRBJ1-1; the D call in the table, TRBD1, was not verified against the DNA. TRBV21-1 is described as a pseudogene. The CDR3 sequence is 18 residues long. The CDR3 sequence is CASSKELPQGTGNTEAFF. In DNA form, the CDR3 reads TGTGCCAGCAGCAAAGAGCTCCCGCAGGGGACCGGAAACACTGAAGCTTTCTTT.

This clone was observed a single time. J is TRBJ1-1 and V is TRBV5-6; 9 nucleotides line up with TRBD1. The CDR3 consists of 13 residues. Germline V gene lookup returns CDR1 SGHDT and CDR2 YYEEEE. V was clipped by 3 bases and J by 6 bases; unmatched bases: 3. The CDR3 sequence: CASSSTGGSEAFF. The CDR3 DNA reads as TGTGCCAGCAGCTCGACAGGGGGATCTGAAGCTTTCTTT.

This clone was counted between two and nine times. The CDR3 is CASSEERADAQPQHF. The CDR3, as DNA: TGTGCCAGCAGTGAAGAGAGGGCTGATGCTCAGCCCCAGCATTTT. V and J are TRBV2 and TRBJ1-5, with no clear D. The CDR3 is 15 residues long. Germline CDR1 SNHLY, CDR2 FYNNEI. Trimming removed 1 base from V and 6 bases from J, with 13 bases in between.

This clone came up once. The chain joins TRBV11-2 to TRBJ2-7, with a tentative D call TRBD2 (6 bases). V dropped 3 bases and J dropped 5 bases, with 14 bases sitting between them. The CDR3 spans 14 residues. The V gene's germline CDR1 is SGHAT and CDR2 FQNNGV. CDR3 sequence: CASSFGGLEDEQYF. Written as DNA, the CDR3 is TGTGCCAGCAGCTTTGGGGGACTTGAGGACGAGCAGTACTTC.

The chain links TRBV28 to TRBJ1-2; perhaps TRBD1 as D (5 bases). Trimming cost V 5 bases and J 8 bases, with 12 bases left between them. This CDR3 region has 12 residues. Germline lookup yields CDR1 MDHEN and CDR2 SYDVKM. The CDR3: CASSAGGSGYTF. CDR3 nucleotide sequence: TGTGCCAGCAGTGCCGGGGGGAGCGGCTACACCTTC.

Here the CDR3 reads CAISPDDSQPQHF. In nucleotides, the CDR3 is TGTGCCATCAGTCCGGATGACAGTCAGCCCCAGCATTTT. The chain joins TRBV10-3 to TRBJ1-5; D may be TRBD1 (5 bases). Germline V gives CDR1 ENHRY, CDR2 SYGVKD. The CDR3 sequence is 13 residues long. V lost 5 bases and J lost 6, with 11 bases in between.

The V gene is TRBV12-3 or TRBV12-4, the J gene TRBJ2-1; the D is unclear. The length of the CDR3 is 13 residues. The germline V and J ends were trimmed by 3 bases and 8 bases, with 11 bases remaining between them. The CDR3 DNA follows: TGTGCCAGCAGTTTGTCCCAATCCCATGAGCAGTTCTTC. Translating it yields CASSLSQSHEQFF.

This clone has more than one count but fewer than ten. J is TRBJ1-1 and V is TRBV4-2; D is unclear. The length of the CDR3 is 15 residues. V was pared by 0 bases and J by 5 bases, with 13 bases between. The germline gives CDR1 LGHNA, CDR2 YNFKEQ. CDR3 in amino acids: CASSQDLEGSTEAFF. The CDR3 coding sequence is TGTGCCAGCAGCCAAGATCTTGAGGGTAGTACTGAAGCTTTCTTT.

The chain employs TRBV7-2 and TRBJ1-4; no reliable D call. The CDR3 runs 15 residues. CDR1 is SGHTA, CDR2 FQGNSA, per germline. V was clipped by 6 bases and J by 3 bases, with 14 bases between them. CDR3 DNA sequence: TGTGCCAGCAGGCAGAGGGTGGTACCTAATGAAAAACTGTTTTTT. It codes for CASRQRVVPNEKLFF.

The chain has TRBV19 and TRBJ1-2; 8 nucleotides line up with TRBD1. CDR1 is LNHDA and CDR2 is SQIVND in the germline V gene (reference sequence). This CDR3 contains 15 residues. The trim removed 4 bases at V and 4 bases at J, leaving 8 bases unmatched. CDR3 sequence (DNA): TGTGCCAGTAGTACGCAGGCAGGGGGCGCCTATGGCTACACCTTC. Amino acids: CASSTQAGGAYGYTF.

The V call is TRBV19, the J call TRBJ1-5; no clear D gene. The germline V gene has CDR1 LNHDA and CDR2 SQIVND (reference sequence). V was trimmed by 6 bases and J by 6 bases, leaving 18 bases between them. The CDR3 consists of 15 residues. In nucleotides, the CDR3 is TGTGCCAGTAGCGCTACGGGAGGGTTCAGTCAGCCCCAGCATTTT. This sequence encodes CASSATGGFSQPQHF.

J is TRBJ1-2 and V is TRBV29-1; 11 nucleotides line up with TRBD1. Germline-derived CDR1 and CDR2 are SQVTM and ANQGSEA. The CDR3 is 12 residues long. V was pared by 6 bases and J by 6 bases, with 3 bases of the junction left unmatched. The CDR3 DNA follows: TGCAGCGTCAGGACAGGGGGCGATGGCTACACCTTC. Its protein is CSVRTGGDGYTF.

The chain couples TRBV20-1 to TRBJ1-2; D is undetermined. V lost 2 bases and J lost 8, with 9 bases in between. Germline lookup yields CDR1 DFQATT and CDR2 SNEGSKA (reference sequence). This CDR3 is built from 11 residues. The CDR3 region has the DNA TGCAGTGCTAGAAGTAGGAGCGGCTACACCTTC. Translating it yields CSARSRSGYTF.

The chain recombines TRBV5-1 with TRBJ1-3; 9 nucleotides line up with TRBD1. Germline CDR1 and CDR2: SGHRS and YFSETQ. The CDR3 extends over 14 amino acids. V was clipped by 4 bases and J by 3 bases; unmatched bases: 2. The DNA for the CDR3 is TGCGCCAGCAGCCAGGGACAGGGTGGAAACACCATATATTTT. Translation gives CASSQGQGGNTIYF.

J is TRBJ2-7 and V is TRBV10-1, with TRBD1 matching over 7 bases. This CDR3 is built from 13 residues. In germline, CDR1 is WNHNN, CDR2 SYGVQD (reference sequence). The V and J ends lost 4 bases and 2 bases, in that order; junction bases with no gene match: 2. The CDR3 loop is CASSGGTAYEQYF. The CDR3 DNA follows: TGCGCCAGCAGTGGAGGGACAGCCTACGAGCAGTACTTC.

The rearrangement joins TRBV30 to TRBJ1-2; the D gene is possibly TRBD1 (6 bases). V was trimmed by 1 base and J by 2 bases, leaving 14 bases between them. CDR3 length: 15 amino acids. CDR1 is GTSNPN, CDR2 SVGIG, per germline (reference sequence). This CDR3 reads CAWSGGGGVNYGYTF. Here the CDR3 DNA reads TGTGCCTGGAGTGGAGGGGGGGGCGTAAACTATGGCTACACCTTC.

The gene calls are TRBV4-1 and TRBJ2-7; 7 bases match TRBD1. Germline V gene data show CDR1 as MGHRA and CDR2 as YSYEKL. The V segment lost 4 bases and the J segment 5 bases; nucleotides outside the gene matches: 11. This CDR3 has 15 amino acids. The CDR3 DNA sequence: TGCGCCAGCAGCCTCGGGCAGGGGGAGATGAACGAGCAGTACTTC. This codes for CASSLGQGEMNEQYF.

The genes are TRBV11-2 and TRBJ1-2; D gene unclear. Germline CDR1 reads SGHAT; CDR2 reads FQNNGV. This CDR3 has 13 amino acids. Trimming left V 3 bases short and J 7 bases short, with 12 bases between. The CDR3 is CASSFTKESGYTF. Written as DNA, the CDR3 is TGTGCCAGCAGCTTTACCAAAGAGAGTGGCTACACCTTC.

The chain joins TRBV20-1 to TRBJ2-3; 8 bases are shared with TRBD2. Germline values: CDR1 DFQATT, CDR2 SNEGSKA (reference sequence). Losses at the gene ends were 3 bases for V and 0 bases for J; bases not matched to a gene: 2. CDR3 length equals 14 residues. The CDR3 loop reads CSASSGESTDTQYF. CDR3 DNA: TGCAGTGCTAGTAGCGGGGAGAGCACAGATACGCAGTATTTT.

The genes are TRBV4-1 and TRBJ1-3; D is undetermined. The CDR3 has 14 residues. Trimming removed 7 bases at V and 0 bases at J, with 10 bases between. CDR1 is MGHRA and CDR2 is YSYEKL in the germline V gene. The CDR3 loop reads CASTPSSSGNTIYF. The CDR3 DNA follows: TGCGCCAGCACCCCCTCGAGCTCTGGAAACACCATATATTTT.

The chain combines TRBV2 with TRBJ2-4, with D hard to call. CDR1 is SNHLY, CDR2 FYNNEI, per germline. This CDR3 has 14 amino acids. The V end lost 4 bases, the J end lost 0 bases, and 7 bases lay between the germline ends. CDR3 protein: CASSAAIAKNIQYF. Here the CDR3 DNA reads TGTGCCAGCAGTGCCGCTATAGCCAAAAACATTCAGTACTTC.

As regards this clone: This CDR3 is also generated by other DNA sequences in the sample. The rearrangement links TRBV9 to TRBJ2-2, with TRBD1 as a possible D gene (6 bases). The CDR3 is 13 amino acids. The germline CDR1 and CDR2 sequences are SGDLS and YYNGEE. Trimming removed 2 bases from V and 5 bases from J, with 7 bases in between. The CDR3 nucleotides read TGTGCCAGCAGCGTTCAGGGGACCGGGGAGCTGTTTTTT. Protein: CASSVQGTGELFF.

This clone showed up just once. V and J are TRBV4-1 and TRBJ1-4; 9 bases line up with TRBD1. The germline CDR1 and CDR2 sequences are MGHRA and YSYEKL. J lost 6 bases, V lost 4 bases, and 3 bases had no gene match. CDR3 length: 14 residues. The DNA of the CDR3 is TGCGCCAGCAGCCTGGACAGGGGAGATGAAAAACTGTTTTTT. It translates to CASSLDRGDEKLFF.

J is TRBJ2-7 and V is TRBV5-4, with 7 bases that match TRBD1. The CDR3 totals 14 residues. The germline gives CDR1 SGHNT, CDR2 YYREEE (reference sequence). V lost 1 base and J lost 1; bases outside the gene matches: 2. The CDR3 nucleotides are TGTGCCAGCAGCTTGACAGGGGATTCCTACGAGCAGTACTTC. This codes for CASSLTGDSYEQYF.

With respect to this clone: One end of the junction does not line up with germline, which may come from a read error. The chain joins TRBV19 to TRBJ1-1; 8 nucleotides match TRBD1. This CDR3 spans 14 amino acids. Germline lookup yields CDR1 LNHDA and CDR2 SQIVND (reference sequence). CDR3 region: CASSVDRGTTEAFF. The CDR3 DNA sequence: TGTGCCAGTAGTGTAGACAGGGGTACCACTGAAGCTTTCTTT.

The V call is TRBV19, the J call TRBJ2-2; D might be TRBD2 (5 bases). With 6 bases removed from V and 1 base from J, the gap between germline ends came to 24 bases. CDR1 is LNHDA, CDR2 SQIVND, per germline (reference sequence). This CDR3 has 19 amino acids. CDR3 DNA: TGTGCCAGTAGCCCGACTGAGGGAACCGGGAACTTGAACACCGGGGAGCTGTTTTTT. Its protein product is CASSPTEGTGNLNTGELFF.

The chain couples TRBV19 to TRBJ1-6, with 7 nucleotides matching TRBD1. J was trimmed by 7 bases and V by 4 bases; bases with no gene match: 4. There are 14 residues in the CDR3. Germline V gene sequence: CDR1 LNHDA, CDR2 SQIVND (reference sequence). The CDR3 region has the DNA TGTGCCAGTAGTACGGGGACAGAAAATTCACCCCTCCACTTT. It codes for CASSTGTENSPLHF.

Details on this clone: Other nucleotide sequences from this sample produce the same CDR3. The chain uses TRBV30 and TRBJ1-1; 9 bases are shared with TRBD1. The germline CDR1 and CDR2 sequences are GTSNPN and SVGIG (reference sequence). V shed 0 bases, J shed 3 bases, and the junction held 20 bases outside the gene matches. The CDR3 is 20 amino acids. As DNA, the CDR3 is TGTGCCTGGAGTGTACGGGGGTGGGGGACAGGGAACAGGGGATACACTGAAGCTTTCTTT. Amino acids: CAWSVRGWGTGNRGYTEAFF.

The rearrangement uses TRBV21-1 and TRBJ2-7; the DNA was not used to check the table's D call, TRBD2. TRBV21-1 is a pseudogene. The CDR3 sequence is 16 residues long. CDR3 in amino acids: CASSKVRRGITYEQYF. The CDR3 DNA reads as TGTGCCAGCAGCAAAGTTCGGCGGGGTATCACCTACGAGCAGTACTTC.